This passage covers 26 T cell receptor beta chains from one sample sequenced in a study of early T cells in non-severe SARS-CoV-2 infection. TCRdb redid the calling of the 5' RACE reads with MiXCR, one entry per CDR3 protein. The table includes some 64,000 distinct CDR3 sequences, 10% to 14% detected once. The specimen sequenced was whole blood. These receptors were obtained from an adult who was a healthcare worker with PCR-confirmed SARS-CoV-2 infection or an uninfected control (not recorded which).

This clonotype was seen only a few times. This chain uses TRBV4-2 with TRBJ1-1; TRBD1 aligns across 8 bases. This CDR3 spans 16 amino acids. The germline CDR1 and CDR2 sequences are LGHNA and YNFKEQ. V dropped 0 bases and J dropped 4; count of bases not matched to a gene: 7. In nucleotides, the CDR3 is TGTGCCAGCAGCCAAGATCGGCAGGGGGCAGGCACTGAAGCTTTCTTT. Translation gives CASSQDRQGAGTEAFF.

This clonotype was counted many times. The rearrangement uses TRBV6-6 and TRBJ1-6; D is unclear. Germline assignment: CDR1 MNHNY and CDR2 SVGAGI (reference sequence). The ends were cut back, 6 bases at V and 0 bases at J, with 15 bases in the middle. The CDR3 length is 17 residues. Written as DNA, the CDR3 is TGTGCCAGCAGAGCCCTTGCCCCCGGCTCCTATAATTCACCCCTCCACTTT. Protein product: CASRALAPGSYNSPLHF.

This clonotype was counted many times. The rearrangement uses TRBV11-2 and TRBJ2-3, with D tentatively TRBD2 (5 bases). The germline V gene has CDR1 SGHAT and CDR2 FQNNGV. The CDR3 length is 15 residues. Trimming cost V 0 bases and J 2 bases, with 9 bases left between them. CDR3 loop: CASSLDRDFTDTQYF. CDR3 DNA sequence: TGTGCCAGCAGCTTAGACCGGGATTTCACAGATACGCAGTATTTT.

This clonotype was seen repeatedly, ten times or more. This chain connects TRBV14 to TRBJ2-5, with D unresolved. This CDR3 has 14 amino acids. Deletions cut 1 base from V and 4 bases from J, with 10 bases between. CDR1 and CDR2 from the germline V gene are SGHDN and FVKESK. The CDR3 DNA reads TGTGCCAGCAGCCAAGGAATCAGATCAGAGACCCAGTACTTC. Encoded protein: CASSQGIRSETQYF.

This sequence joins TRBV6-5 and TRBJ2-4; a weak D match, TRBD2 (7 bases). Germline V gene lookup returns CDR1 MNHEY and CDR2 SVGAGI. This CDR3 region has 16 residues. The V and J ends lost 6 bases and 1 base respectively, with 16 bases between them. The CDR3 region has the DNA TGTGCCAGCAGAAGGGGGGGTAGAGGTGCCAAAAACATTCAGTACTTC. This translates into CASRRGGRGAKNIQYF.

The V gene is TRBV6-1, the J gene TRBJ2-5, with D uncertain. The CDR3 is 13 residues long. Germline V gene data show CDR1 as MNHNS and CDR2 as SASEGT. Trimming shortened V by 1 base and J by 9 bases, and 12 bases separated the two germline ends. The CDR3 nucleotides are TGTGCCAGCAGTGAAGAGGAAGTTTATTCCCAGTACTTC. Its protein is CASSEEEVYSQYF.

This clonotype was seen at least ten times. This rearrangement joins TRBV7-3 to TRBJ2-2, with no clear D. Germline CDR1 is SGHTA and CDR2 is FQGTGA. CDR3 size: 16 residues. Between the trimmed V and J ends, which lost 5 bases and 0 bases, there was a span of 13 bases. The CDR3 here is CASSLFHTSNTGELFF. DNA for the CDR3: TGTGCCAGCAGCCTTTTCCATACCTCGAACACCGGGGAGCTGTTTTTT. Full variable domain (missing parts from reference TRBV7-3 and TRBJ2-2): GAGVSQTPSNKVTEKGKYVELRCDPISGHTALYWYRQSLGQGPEFLIYFQGTGAADDSGLPNDRFFAVRPEGSVSTLKIQRTERGDSAVYLCASSLFHTSNTGELFFGEGSRLTVL.

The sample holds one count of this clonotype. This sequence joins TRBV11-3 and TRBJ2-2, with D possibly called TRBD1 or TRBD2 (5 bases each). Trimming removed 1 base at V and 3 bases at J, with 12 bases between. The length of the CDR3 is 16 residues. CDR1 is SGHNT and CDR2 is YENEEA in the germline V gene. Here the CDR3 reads CASSLVIGGHTGELFF. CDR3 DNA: TGTGCCAGCAGCTTAGTCATTGGGGGTCACACCGGGGAGCTGTTTTTT.

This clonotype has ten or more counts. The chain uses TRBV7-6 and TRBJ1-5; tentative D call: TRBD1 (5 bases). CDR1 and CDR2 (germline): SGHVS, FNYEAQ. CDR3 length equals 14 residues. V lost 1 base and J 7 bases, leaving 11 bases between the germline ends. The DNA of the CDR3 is TGTGCCAGCAGCTTAGGAGCGGGGCGGCAGCCCCAGCATTTT. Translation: CASSLGAGRQPQHF.

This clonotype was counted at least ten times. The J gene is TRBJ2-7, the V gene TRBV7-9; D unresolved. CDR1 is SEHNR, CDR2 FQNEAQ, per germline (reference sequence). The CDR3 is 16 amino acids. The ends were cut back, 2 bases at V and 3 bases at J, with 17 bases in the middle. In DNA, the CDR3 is TGTGCCAGCAGCTTATCCCTCACCGGACCGAGCTACGAGCAGTACTTC. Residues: CASSLSLTGPSYEQYF.

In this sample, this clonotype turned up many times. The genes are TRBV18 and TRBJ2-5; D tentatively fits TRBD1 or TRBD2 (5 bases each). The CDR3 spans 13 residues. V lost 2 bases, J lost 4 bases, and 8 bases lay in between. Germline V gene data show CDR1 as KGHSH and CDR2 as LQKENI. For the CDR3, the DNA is TGTGCCAGCTCACCAGGGACCGGAGAGACCCAGTACTTC. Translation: CASSPGTGETQYF.

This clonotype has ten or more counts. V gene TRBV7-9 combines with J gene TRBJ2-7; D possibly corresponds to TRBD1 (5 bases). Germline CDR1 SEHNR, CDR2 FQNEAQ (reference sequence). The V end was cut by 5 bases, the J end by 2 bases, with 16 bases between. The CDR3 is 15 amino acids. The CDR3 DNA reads TGTGCCAGCAGCCCCCCCCGTGGACAACCCTACGAGCAGTACTTC. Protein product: CASSPPRGQPYEQYF.

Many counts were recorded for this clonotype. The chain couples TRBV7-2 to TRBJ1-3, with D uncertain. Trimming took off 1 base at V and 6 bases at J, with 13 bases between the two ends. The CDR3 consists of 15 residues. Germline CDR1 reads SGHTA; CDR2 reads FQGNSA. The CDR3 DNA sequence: TGTGCCAGCAGCTTAGTGAAGAGCGCTCAAAACACCATATATTTT. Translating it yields CASSLVKSAQNTIYF. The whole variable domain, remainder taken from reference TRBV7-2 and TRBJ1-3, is GAGVSQSPSNKVTEKGKDVELRCDPISGHTALYWYRQSLGQGLEFLIYFQGNSAPDKSGLPSDRFSAERTGGSVSTLTIQRTQQEDSAVYLCASSLVKSAQNTIYFGEGSWLTVV.

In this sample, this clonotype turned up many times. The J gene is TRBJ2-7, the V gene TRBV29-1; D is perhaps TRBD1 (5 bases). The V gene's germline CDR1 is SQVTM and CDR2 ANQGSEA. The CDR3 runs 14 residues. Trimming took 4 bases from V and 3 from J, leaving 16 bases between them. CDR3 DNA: TGCAGCGTTGCGCGCCAGGGCGTAGGCTACGAGCAGTACTTC. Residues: CSVARQGVGYEQYF.

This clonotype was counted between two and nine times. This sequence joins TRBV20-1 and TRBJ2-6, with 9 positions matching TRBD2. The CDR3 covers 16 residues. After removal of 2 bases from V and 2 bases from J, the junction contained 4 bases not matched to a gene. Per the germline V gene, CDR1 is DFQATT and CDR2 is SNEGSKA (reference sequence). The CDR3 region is CSARPPSGAGANVLTF. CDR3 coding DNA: TGCAGTGCTAGACCCCCTAGCGGGGCTGGGGCCAACGTCCTGACTTTC.

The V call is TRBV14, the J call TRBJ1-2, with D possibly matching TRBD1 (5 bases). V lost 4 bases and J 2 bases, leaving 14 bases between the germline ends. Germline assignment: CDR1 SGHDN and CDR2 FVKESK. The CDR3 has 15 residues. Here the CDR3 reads CASSLGGVSNYGYTF. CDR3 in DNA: TGTGCCAGCAGCCTAGGAGGGGTCTCAAACTATGGCTACACCTTC.

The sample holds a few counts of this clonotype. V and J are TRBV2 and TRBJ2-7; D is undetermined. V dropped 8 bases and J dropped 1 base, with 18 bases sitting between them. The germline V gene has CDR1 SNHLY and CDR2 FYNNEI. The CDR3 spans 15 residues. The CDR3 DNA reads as TGTGCCAGCCACACGCTAGGTCCCCTATCCTACGAGCAGTACTTC. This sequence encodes CASHTLGPLSYEQYF.

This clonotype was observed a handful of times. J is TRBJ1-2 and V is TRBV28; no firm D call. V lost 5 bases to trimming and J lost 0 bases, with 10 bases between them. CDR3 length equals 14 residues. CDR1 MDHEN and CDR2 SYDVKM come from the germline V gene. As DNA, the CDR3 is TGTGCCAGCAGTATAGCGGAACCTAACTATGGCTACACCTTC. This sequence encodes CASSIAEPNYGYTF.

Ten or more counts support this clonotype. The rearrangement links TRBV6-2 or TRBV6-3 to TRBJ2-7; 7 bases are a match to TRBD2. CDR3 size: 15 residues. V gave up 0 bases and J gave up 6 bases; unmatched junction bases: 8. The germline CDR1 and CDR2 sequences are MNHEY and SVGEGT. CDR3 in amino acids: CASSYSERGPLEQYF. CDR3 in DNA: TGTGCCAGCAGTTACTCGGAGCGGGGCCCTCTCGAGCAGTACTTC.

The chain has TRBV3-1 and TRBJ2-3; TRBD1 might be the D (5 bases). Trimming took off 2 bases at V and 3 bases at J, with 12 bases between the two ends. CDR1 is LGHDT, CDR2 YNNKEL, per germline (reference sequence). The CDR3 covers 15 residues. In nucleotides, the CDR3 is TGTGCCAGCAGCCAAATAGGGGATCCGACAGATACGCAGTATTTT. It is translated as CASSQIGDPTDTQYF.

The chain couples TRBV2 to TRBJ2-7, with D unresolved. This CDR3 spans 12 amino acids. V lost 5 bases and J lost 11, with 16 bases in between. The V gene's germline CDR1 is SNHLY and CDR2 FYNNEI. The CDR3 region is CASSSRAYEEYF. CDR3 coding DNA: TGTGCCAGCAGTTCAAGAGCCTACGAAGAGTACTTC.

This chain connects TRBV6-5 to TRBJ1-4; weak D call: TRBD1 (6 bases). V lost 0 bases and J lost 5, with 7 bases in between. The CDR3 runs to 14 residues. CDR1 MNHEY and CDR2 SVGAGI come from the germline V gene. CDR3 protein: CASSYSGTNEKLFF. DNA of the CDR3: TGTGCCAGCAGTTACTCCGGGACAAATGAAAAACTGTTTTTT.

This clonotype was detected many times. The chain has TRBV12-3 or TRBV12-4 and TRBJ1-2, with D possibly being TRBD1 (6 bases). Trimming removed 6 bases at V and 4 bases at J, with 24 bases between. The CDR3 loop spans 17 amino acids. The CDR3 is CASSDSGAQSASYGYTF. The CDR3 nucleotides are TGTGCCAGCAGCGATTCAGGGGCCCAAAGTGCTTCCTATGGCTACACCTTC.

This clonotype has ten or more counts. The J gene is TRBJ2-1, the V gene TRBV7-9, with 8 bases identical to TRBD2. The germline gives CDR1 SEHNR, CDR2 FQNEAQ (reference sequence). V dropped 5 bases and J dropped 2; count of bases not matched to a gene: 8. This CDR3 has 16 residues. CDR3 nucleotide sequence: TGTGCCAGCAGCCCTACGGGGGGGGGCGCCTACAATGAGCAGTTCTTC. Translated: CASSPTGGGAYNEQFF. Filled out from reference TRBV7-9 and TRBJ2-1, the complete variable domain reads DTGVSQNPRHKITKRGQNVTFRCDPISEHNRLYWYRQTLGQGPEFLTYFQNEAQLEKSRLLSDRFSAERPKGSFSTLEIQRTEQGDSAMYLCASSPTGGGAYNEQFFGPGTRLTVL.

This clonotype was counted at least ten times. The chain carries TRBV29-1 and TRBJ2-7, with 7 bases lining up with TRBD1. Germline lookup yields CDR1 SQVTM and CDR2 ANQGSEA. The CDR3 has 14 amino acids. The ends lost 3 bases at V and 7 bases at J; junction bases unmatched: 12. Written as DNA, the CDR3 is TGCAGCGTTGAGGGACAGACCTGGCCGGAGGAGCAGTACTTC. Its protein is CSVEGQTWPEEQYF.

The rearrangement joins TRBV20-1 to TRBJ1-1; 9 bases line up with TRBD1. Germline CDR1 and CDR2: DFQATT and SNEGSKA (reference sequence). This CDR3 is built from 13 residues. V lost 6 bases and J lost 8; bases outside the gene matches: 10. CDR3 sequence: CSAAGQGIAEAFF. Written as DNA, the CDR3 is TGCAGTGCAGCAGGACAGGGGATTGCGGAAGCTTTCTTT.